These T cell receptor beta chains were read from a single sample in a study of blood T cell repertoires in COVID-19. Here immunoSEQ multiplex PCR was the method, and the copy in TCRdb shows in-frame clones only, minus some. The sample holds about 160,000 clones, 81% seen once. What was sequenced was PBMCs or T cells enriched from blood (not recorded which). The receptors come from a woman in her thirties or forties with acute COVID-19. Both conserved end residues are part of each CDR3. A D gene is named only where the DNA matches it firmly. Clone size, where shown, is once, few, many, or a class for clones that have expanded.

D gene,V gene,J gene,clone size,CDR3 protein,CDR3 DNA
TRBD2,TRBV5-1,TRBJ2-1,once,CASSPRGGSSSYNEQFF,TGCGCCAGCAGCCCGAGGGGCGGGAGTTCTTCCTACAATGAGCAGTTCTTC
-,TRBV21-1,TRBJ2-1,-,CASRAGTGGYEQFF,TGTGCCAGCAGAGCCGGGACAGGGGGCTATGAGCAGTTCTTC
TRBD1,TRBV2,TRBJ1-5,few,CASSEGTGGNQPQHF,TGTGCCAGCAGCGAGGGGACAGGGGGCAATCAGCCCCAGCATTTT
TRBD1,TRBV5-1,TRBJ1-2,-,CASSSGQGFGYTF,TGCGCCAGCAGCTCGGGACAGGGGTTTGGCTACACCTTC
TRBD1,TRBV2,TRBJ1-1,-,CASSETRDSNTEAFF,TGTGCCAGCAGTGAAACCCGGGACAGCAACACTGAAGCTTTCTTT
-,TRBV9,TRBJ1-6,-,CASSASQVNSPLHF,TGTGCCAGCAGCGCTAGCCAGGTTAATTCACCCCTCCACTTT
-,TRBV2,TRBJ2-1,-,CASSYQGSKTYNEQFF,TGTGCCAGCAGCTATCAGGGTTCGAAAACCTACAATGAGCAGTTCTTC
TRBD2,TRBV27,TRBJ2-3,once,CASSLRLAGDTQYF,TGTGCCAGCAGTTTACGGCTAGCGGGAGATACGCAGTATTTT
-,TRBV11-2,TRBJ2-3,-,CASSRRQATRTDTQYF,TGTGCCAGCAGTCGTCGACAGGCGACACGCACAGATACGCAGTATTTT
-,TRBV9,TRBJ1-2,-,CASSNQGRGYTF,TGTGCCAGCAGCAACCAGGGGAGAGGCTACACCTTC
-,TRBV7-2,TRBJ1-2,-,CASSLSGSIHYGYTF,TGTGCCAGCAGCTTATCGGGGTCCATTCACTATGGCTACACCTTC
-,TRBV29-1,TRBJ2-1,-,CSVAGTHNEQFF,TGCAGCGTGGCGGGGACCCACAATGAGCAGTTCTTC
-,TRBV4-1,TRBJ1-2,-,CASSPGARHYGYTF,TGCGCCAGCAGCCCAGGGGCGCGGCACTATGGCTACACCTTC
-,TRBV5-5,TRBJ1-2,-,CASSLGQNYGYTF,TGTGCCAGCAGCTTGGGGCAGAACTATGGCTACACCTTC
-,TRBV5-4,TRBJ2-3,-,CASSFRWDSDTQYF,TGTGCCAGCAGCTTTAGGTGGGACTCGGATACGCAGTATTTT
TRBD2,TRBV28,TRBJ2-1,-,CASSPSGHPNDEQFF,TGTGCCAGCAGTCCTAGCGGCCATCCCAACGATGAGCAGTTCTTC
-,TRBV28,TRBJ1-2,few,CASSFTRGGGYGYTF,TGTGCCAGCAGTTTTACCAGGGGCGGGGGCTATGGCTACACCTTC
-,TRBV29-1,TRBJ2-3,-,CSVEAEEGPDTQYF,TGCAGCGTTGAGGCCGAAGAGGGCCCAGATACGCAGTATTTT